The rows below give T cell receptor beta chains drawn from one sample of a study of regulatory T cells in long-lasting Graves disease. TCRdb reprocessed the multiplex PCR reads with MiXCR, giving one entry per CDR3 protein. The sample includes 250,000 to 300,000 distinct CDR3 sequences, 20% to 25% of them seen just once. Material: peripheral blood mononuclear cells (PBMCs), obtained when the disease was refractory, from a patient treated with antithyroid drugs. Source of these receptors: a female donor with Graves disease. Both conserved end residues are part of each CDR3. D genes are given only for firm matches. A row's size may be missing; if present it is once, few, many or a size class.

D: TRBD1; V: TRBV20-1; size: -; J: TRBJ2-7; CDR3: CSARVMGQGWPYERYF; DNA: TGCAGTGCCAGGGTGATGGGACAGGGGTGGCCCTACGAGCGGTACTTC
D: TRBD2; V: TRBV2; size: many; J: TRBJ2-2; CDR3: CASSQTSVNTGELFF; DNA: TGTGCCAGCAGCCAGACTAGCGTGAACACCGGGGAGCTGTTTTTT
D: -; V: TRBV4-1; size: many; J: TRBJ1-4; CDR3: CASSQLGEKLFF; DNA: TGCGCCAGCAGCCAATTGGGAGAAAAACTGTTTTTT
D: -; V: TRBV28; size: many; J: TRBJ1-1; CDR3: CASRPSAADTEAFF; DNA: TGTGCCAGCAGACCCTCCGCAGCCGACACTGAAGCTTTCTTT
D: TRBD1; V: TRBV11-1; size: many; J: TRBJ2-7; CDR3: CASSAKQGADEQYF; DNA: TGTGCCAGCAGCGCAAAACAGGGGGCAGACGAGCAGTACTTC
D: -; V: TRBV5-1; size: many; J: TRBJ2-2; CDR3: CASSLTPGELFF; DNA: TGTGCCAGCAGCCTGACACCCGGGGAGCTGTTTTTT
D: TRBD1; V: TRBV6-1; size: few; J: TRBJ1-5; CDR3: CASGGQANQPQHF; DNA: TGTGCCAGCGGAGGACAGGCCAATCAGCCCCAGCATTTT
D: TRBD2; V: TRBV4-1; size: -; J: TRBJ2-1; CDR3: CASSQVSGTYNEQFF; DNA: TGCGCCAGCAGCCAAGTAAGCGGGACGTACAATGAGCAGTTCTTC
D: TRBD2; V: TRBV10-3; size: -; J: TRBJ2-1; CDR3: CAISEFAGTRAYNEQFF; DNA: TGTGCCATCAGTGAGTTCGCCGGGACTAGGGCCTACAATGAGCAGTTCTTC
D: TRBD2; V: TRBV6-5; size: -; J: TRBJ2-6; CDR3: CANSYGHLSGRTGANVLTF; DNA: TGTGCCAACAGTTACGGACACCTCAGCGGGAGGACTGGGGCCAACGTCCTGACTTTC
D: -; V: TRBV7-9; size: few; J: TRBJ1-2; CDR3: CASSLLGSNYGYTF; DNA: TGTGCCAGCAGCCTCCTCGGCAGCAACTATGGCTACACCTTC
D: TRBD1; V: TRBV5-1; size: few; J: TRBJ2-5; CDR3: CASSSTGTVETQYF; DNA: TGCGCCAGCAGCTCGACAGGGACGGTGGAGACCCAGTACTTC
D: -; V: TRBV12-3/TRBV12-4; size: many; J: TRBJ1-5; CDR3: CASSFGTVGNQPQHF; DNA: TGTGCCAGCAGTTTTGGCACGGTTGGCAATCAGCCCCAGCATTTT
D: -; V: TRBV6-2/TRBV6-3; size: many; J: TRBJ1-4; CDR3: CASTQETVGRMNEKLFF; DNA: TGTGCCAGCACCCAGGAGACAGTAGGTCGGATGAATGAAAAACTGTTTTTT
D: -; V: TRBV11-2; size: many; J: TRBJ2-7; CDR3: CASSLESEQYF; DNA: TGTGCCAGCAGCTTAGAATCCGAGCAGTACTTC
D: TRBD2; V: TRBV20-1; size: -; J: TRBJ2-7; CDR3: CSASKRISGTSLGTYEQYF; DNA: TGCAGTGCTAGTAAACGGATCTCTGGGACTAGCCTGGGCACCTACGAGCAGTACTTC
D: -; V: TRBV29-1; size: few; J: TRBJ1-1; CDR3: CSVDPEAFF; DNA: TGCAGCGTTGACCCTGAAGCTTTCTTT
D: -; V: TRBV18; size: -; J: TRBJ2-7; CDR3: CASSPRAAARSEQYF; DNA: TGTGCCAGCTCACCGAGGGCCGCAGCCCGCTCCGAGCAGTACTTC
D: -; V: TRBV5-1; size: -; J: TRBJ1-1; CDR3: CASSLDTLNTEAFF; DNA: TGCGCCAGCAGTTTGGACACCCTGAACACTGAAGCTTTCTTT
D: -; V: TRBV27; size: -; J: TRBJ2-6; CDR3: CASSLTGTVESGANVLTF; DNA: TGTGCCAGCAGTCTGACCGGGACCGTGGAATCTGGGGCCAACGTCCTGACTTTC
D: TRBD1; V: TRBV28; size: many; J: TRBJ1-5; CDR3: CASVRPGTGYNQPQHF; DNA: TGTGCCAGCGTTCGACCCGGGACAGGGTACAATCAGCCCCAGCATTTT
D: -; V: TRBV7-9; size: -; J: TRBJ2-2; CDR3: CASSPPGSFPTGELFF; DNA: TGTGCCAGCAGCCCCCCCGGGTCCTTTCCCACCGGGGAGCTGTTTTTT
D: TRBD2; V: TRBV7-8; size: -; J: TRBJ2-2; CDR3: CASSPTSGSYTGELFF; DNA: TGTGCCAGCAGCCCGACTAGCGGGAGTTACACCGGGGAGCTGTTTTTT
D: -; V: TRBV4-2; size: few; J: TRBJ1-1; CDR3: CASGLGGTEAFF; DNA: TGTGCCAGCGGTTTGGGAGGGACTGAAGCTTTCTTT
D: -; V: TRBV6-1; size: many; J: TRBJ1-5; CDR3: CASSAVGETEPQHF; DNA: TGTGCCAGCAGTGCGGTTGGGGAAACGGAGCCCCAGCATTTT
D: -; V: TRBV27; size: -; J: TRBJ2-6; CDR3: CASSLYGAGANVLTF; DNA: TGTGCCAGCAGTTTATACGGGGCCGGGGCCAACGTCCTGACTTTC
D: -; V: TRBV12-3/TRBV12-4; size: -; J: TRBJ2-3; CDR3: CASSFGATGTTDTQYF; DNA: TGTGCCAGCAGTTTCGGGGCCACGGGGACAACAGATACGCAGTATTTT
D: -; V: TRBV7-6; size: -; J: TRBJ2-1; CDR3: CASSLGLASHNEQFF; DNA: TGTGCCAGCAGCTTGGGGCTAGCGTCACACAATGAGCAGTTCTTC
D: -; V: TRBV5-1; size: few; J: TRBJ1-1; CDR3: CASSLNSVETEAFF; DNA: TGCGCCAGCAGCTTAAACTCCGTAGAGACTGAAGCTTTCTTT
D: -; V: TRBV6-9; size: once; J: TRBJ2-7; CDR3: CASSYSGPDLGYEQYF; DNA: TGTGCCAGCAGTTACTCTGGGCCCGACCTCGGGTACGAGCAGTACTTC
D: TRBD1; V: TRBV20-1; size: few; J: TRBJ2-4; CDR3: CSARASQGAAKNIQYF; DNA: TGCAGTGCTAGAGCATCACAGGGGGCGGCCAAAAACATTCAGTACTTC
D: -; V: TRBV7-2; size: few; J: TRBJ1-1; CDR3: CASSPGSALEAFF; DNA: TGTGCCAGCAGCCCCGGGTCAGCCCTTGAAGCTTTCTTT
D: -; V: TRBV27; size: -; J: TRBJ1-1; CDR3: CASSPLPANTEAFF; DNA: TGTGCCAGCAGTCCCCTACCAGCCAACACTGAAGCTTTCTTT
D: -; V: TRBV5-1; size: -; J: TRBJ1-1; CDR3: CASSLRQGRTEAFF; DNA: TGCGCCAGCAGCTTGAGGCAGGGAAGGACTGAAGCTTTCTTT
D: -; V: TRBV6-5; size: few; J: TRBJ2-7; CDR3: CASSYAGNGNEQYF; DNA: TGTGCCAGCAGTTACGCCGGGAACGGAAACGAGCAGTACTTC
D: TRBD1; V: TRBV5-1; size: many; J: TRBJ1-6; CDR3: CASSEGQGIGNSPLHF; DNA: TGCGCCAGCAGCGAGGGACAGGGGATCGGTAATTCACCCCTCCACTTT
D: -; V: TRBV30; size: many; J: TRBJ2-7; CDR3: CAWAAGTGGLGEQYF; DNA: TGTGCCTGGGCCGCCGGGACGGGCGGACTTGGGGAGCAGTACTTC
D: TRBD1; V: TRBV29-1; size: few; J: TRBJ2-7; CDR3: CSVLGTGTTLLEQYF; DNA: TGCAGCGTTCTCGGGACAGGTACTACCCTACTGGAGCAGTACTTC
D: TRBD1; V: TRBV5-1; size: once; J: TRBJ2-7; CDR3: CASSLTDRASYEQYF; DNA: TGCGCCAGCAGCTTAACGGACAGGGCCTCCTACGAGCAGTACTTC
D: -; V: TRBV28; size: many; J: TRBJ1-2; CDR3: CASSLTGGSFNGYTF; DNA: TGTGCCAGCAGTTTAACCGGGGGTTCATTCAATGGCTACACCTTC
D: -; V: TRBV7-9; size: -; J: TRBJ1-1; CDR3: CASSLAPGLDTEAFF; DNA: TGTGCCAGCAGCTTAGCCCCCGGTTTGGACACTGAAGCTTTCTTT
D: -; V: TRBV18; size: many; J: TRBJ2-5; CDR3: CASSPEGSGLQETQYF; DNA: TGTGCCAGCTCACCGGAGGGTAGCGGCCTCCAAGAGACCCAGTACTTC
D: -; V: TRBV7-9; size: few; J: TRBJ1-2; CDR3: CASSLGVPSNYGYTF; DNA: TGTGCCAGCAGCTTAGGGGTACCTAGTAACTATGGCTACACCTTC
D: -; V: TRBV28; size: many; J: TRBJ2-7; CDR3: CASSFRHEQYF; DNA: TGTGCCAGCAGTTTCAGGCACGAGCAGTACTTC
D: TRBD1; V: TRBV2; size: -; J: TRBJ1-2; CDR3: CASSSPGTDNYGYTF; DNA: TGTGCCAGCAGTTCTCCCGGGACAGATAACTATGGCTACACCTTC
D: -; V: TRBV3-1; size: many; J: TRBJ2-7; CDR3: CASSVRRGATYEQYF; DNA: TGTGCCAGCAGCGTCCGCCGGGGGGCGACGTACGAGCAGTACTTC
D: -; V: TRBV6-5; size: many; J: TRBJ2-5; CDR3: CASSYSIQGKTQYF; DNA: TGTGCCAGCAGTTACTCGATACAGGGAAAGACCCAGTACTTC
D: -; V: TRBV7-9; size: -; J: TRBJ2-7; CDR3: CASSDDIYEQYF; DNA: TGTGCCAGCAGCGATGACATATACGAGCAGTACTTC
D: -; V: TRBV27; size: many; J: TRBJ1-2; CDR3: CASSLTGQFHGYTF; DNA: TGTGCCAGCAGCTTAACCGGACAGTTCCACGGCTACACCTTC
D: TRBD1; V: TRBV2; size: -; J: TRBJ2-3; CDR3: CASSRDRVVGDTQYF; DNA: TGTGCCAGCAGTCGGGACAGGGTGGTTGGAGATACGCAGTATTTT
D: -; V: TRBV12-3/TRBV12-4; size: -; J: TRBJ2-3; CDR3: CASSLRWASVTDTQYF; DNA: TGTGCCAGCTCACTCCGTTGGGCTAGCGTGACAGATACGCAGTATTTT
D: -; V: TRBV28; size: -; J: TRBJ1-6; CDR3: CASTSYATRGTNLHF; DNA: TGTGCCAGCACCTCTTACGCAACACGGGGGACTAACCTCCACTTT
D: TRBD1; V: TRBV6-1; size: -; J: TRBJ2-7; CDR3: CASSRGDRGPHEQYF; DNA: TGTGCCAGCAGCCGCGGGGACAGGGGCCCCCACGAGCAGTACTTC
D: TRBD1; V: TRBV7-2; size: -; J: TRBJ1-2; CDR3: CASSFQGAPGYTF; DNA: TGTGCCAGCAGCTTCCAGGGGGCGCCTGGCTACACCTTC
D: -; V: TRBV7-8; size: few; J: TRBJ1-4; CDR3: CASSPERHRANEKLFF; DNA: TGTGCCAGCAGCCCAGAACGGCACAGGGCTAATGAAAAACTGTTTTTT
D: -; V: TRBV28; size: -; J: TRBJ1-1; CDR3: CASSWGGGSVMDTEAFF; DNA: TGTGCCAGCAGCTGGGGGGGGGGGTCCGTGATGGACACTGAAGCTTTCTTT
D: -; V: TRBV6-1; size: many; J: TRBJ1-1; CDR3: CASSGVLNTEAFF; DNA: TGTGCCAGCAGTGGGGTGTTGAACACTGAAGCTTTCTTT
D: -; V: TRBV29-1; size: many; J: TRBJ1-1; CDR3: CSVEDLWGMGTEAFF; DNA: TGCAGCGTTGAAGATCTTTGGGGTATGGGCACTGAAGCTTTCTTT
D: -; V: TRBV5-1; size: -; J: TRBJ2-7; CDR3: CASSPHRIPYEQYF; DNA: TGCGCCAGCAGCCCACACAGGATACCCTACGAGCAGTACTTC